This entry lists 13 T cell receptor beta chains sequenced from one sample in a study of T-cell memory formation after mild COVID-19. Via MiXCR, TCRdb re-called the 5' RACE reads, giving one row per CDR3 protein. The table lists roughly 130,000 distinct CDR3 sequences, about 17% of them singletons. Sequencing was performed on PBMCs or a T cell subset sorted from them (not recorded which). Receptor source: a man between 18 and 35 years old who had mild COVID-19 (a few samples of this study predate the infection). Cell type and time point are not known.

This clonotype has more than one count but fewer than ten. The chain couples TRBV12-3 or TRBV12-4 to TRBJ1-2, with 8 bases aligning to TRBD1. The CDR3 totals 13 residues. The V segment lost 6 bases and the J segment 0 bases; nucleotides outside the gene matches: 0. The CDR3 DNA reads TGTGCCAGCAGACAGGGGGCTAACTATGGCTACACCTTC. It is translated as CASRQGANYGYTF.

This clonotype was detected ten times or more. The chain couples TRBV4-1 to TRBJ2-7; 8 bases are shared with TRBD1. After removal of 4 bases from V and 7 bases from J, the junction contained 3 bases not matched to a gene. The CDR3 extends over 12 amino acids. Germline assignment: CDR1 MGHRA and CDR2 YSYEKL. The CDR3 loop is CASSRTGGEQYF. Written as DNA, the CDR3 is TGCGCCAGCAGCCGAACAGGGGGTGAGCAGTACTTC.

This clonotype has just a few counts. The chain joins TRBV5-1 to TRBJ2-1; 8 nucleotides align to TRBD1. The CDR3 runs 15 residues. The ends lost 4 bases at V and 2 bases at J; junction bases unmatched: 5. Looked up from germline, CDR1 is SGHRS and CDR2 is YFSETQ. This chain's CDR3 is CASSDRGEAYNEQFF. The CDR3, as DNA: TGCGCCAGCAGCGACAGGGGAGAAGCCTACAATGAGCAGTTCTTC.

This chain uses TRBV12-3 or TRBV12-4 with TRBJ2-3; D not certain. Trimming removed 2 bases at V and 4 bases at J, with 10 bases between. CDR3 length: 14 amino acids. In DNA, the CDR3 is TGTGCCAGCAGTTTAATAACTAAAGCAGATACGCAGTATTTT. This encodes CASSLITKADTQYF.

The chain links TRBV18 to TRBJ2-7; 8 bases are a match to TRBD1. Trimming removed 6 bases from V and 4 bases from J; junction bases left unmatched: 11. The CDR3 contains 15 residues. Germline V gene data show CDR1 as KGHSH and CDR2 as LQKENI. This chain's CDR3 is CASSGGGTGVYEQYF. As DNA, the CDR3 is TGTGCCAGCTCGGGCGGAGGGACAGGAGTATACGAGCAGTACTTC.

The rearrangement links TRBV3-1 to TRBJ1-2; 11 bases align to TRBD1. The germline V gene encodes CDR1 LGHDT and CDR2 YNNKEL (reference sequence). V lost 4 bases to trimming and J lost 5 bases; unmatched junction nucleotides: 9. CDR3 size: 16 residues. Here the CDR3 reads CASSPTRTGGVYGYTF. The CDR3 coding sequence is TGTGCCAGCAGCCCAACCCGGACAGGGGGCGTGTATGGCTACACCTTC.

The chain employs TRBV7-2 and TRBJ2-1, with D perhaps given as TRBD1 or TRBD2 (6 bases each). The CDR3 totals 15 residues. Per germline, CDR1 SGHTA and CDR2 FQGNSA. The V end lost 0 bases, the J end lost 6 bases, and 12 bases lay between the germline ends. CDR3 protein: CASSLAGGRPNEQFF. CDR3 sequence (DNA): TGTGCCAGCAGCTTAGCGGGGGGCCGTCCCAATGAGCAGTTCTTC.

Many counts were recorded for this clonotype. The chain carries TRBV7-2 and TRBJ2-5, with 10 bases lining up with TRBD2. J was trimmed by 5 bases and V by 1 base; bases with no gene match: 7. The CDR3 sequence is 16 residues long. Germline CDR1 is SGHTA and CDR2 is FQGNSA. CDR3 protein: CASSLGLAGVHETQYF. Here the CDR3 DNA reads TGTGCCAGCAGCTTAGGGCTAGCGGGGGTCCATGAGACCCAGTACTTC.

In this sample, this clonotype turned up a few times. The rearrangement uses TRBV11-2 and TRBJ2-3; TRBD2 aligns across 8 bases. The CDR3 has 14 amino acids. V dropped 6 bases and J dropped 2; count of bases not matched to a gene: 4. In germline, CDR1 is SGHAT, CDR2 FQNNGV. The CDR3 DNA reads as TGTGCCAGCAGGGGACTAGGGTCCACAGATACGCAGTATTTT. Residues: CASRGLGSTDTQYF. The full variable domain, with the rest looked up from reference TRBV11-2 and TRBJ2-3, is EAGVAQSPRYKIIEKRQSVAFWCNPISGHATLYWYQQILGQGPKLLIQFQNNGVVDDSQLPKDRFSAERLKGVDSTLKIQPAKLEDSAVYLCASRGLGSTDTQYFGPGTRLTVL.

In this sample, this clonotype turned up a few times. The rearrangement joins TRBV29-1 to TRBJ1-2; no clear D. The CDR3 is made up of 13 amino acids. From germline, CDR1 is SQVTM and CDR2 ANQGSEA. Trimming left V 3 bases short and J 11 bases short, with 19 bases between. The CDR3, as DNA: TGCAGCGTTGAGGTGACCCCTATTTCTGGTTACACCTTC. This codes for CSVEVTPISGYTF.

The J gene is TRBJ2-7, the V gene TRBV4-1, with 9 bases aligning to TRBD1. Germline-derived CDR1 and CDR2 are MGHRA and YSYEKL. This CDR3 spans 16 amino acids. V shed 1 base and J 4 bases; nucleotides not matched to a gene: 8. CDR3 sequence reads: CASSQAGTGNSYEQYF. In DNA form, the CDR3 reads TGCGCCAGCAGCCAAGCGGGGACAGGGAATAGTTACGAGCAGTACTTC.

The V gene is TRBV7-2, the J gene TRBJ1-4; no clear D. Trimming stripped 5 bases from V and 0 bases from J, with 10 bases between. The length of the CDR3 is 15 residues. Germline V gene data show CDR1 as SGHTA and CDR2 as FQGNSA. In DNA form, the CDR3 reads TGTGCCAGCAGCGGATACGGATCAACTAATGAAAAACTGTTTTTT. It translates to CASSGYGSTNEKLFF.

This clonotype was counted between two and nine times. The chain combines TRBV4-1 with TRBJ1-2; no reliable D call. CDR3 length: 16 residues. The V end lost 1 base, the J end lost 4 bases, and 16 bases lay between the germline ends. The germline gives CDR1 MGHRA, CDR2 YSYEKL. This chain's CDR3 is CASSQAESARSYGYTF. The CDR3 DNA reads as TGCGCCAGCAGCCAAGCAGAGTCAGCCCGGAGCTATGGCTACACCTTC.